The rows below give T cell receptor beta chains drawn from one sample of a study of beta chain features in type 1 diabetes. Profiled with immunoSEQ multiplex PCR; TCRdb holds only in-frame clones, not every one. Among over 150,000 clones listed, 10% were seen once. The sequencing sample was made of central memory CD4+ T cells from blood. Receptor source: a man aged 25-45 years with type 1 diabetes. The CDR3 runs from the conserved cysteine through the conserved F or W. D genes are given only for firm matches. Clone size appears in some rows only: once, few, many, or a class for an expanded clone.

D,J,V,size,DNA,CDR3
TRBD2,TRBJ2-1,TRBV30,few,TGTGCCTGGAGTCCATTGAGACTAGCCCTGCAGTTCTTC,CAWSPLRLALQFF
-,TRBJ1-2,TRBV2,few,TGTGCCAGCAGTGGACAGAGCTATGGCTACACCTTC,CASSGQSYGYTF
TRBD2,TRBJ2-1,TRBV7-9,few,TGTGCCAGCAGCTGGACTAGCGGGGGAAAAAGCTCCTACAATGAGCAGTTCTTC,CASSWTSGGKSSYNEQFF
-,TRBJ1-5,TRBV28,-,TGTGCCAGCAGGGGAGACCCCAATCAGCCCCAGCATTTT,CASRGDPNQPQHF
-,TRBJ2-6,TRBV5-4,-,TGTGCCAGCAGCTTCGGGGGACCTGGGGCCAACGTCCTGACTTTC,CASSFGGPGANVLTF
TRBD2,TRBJ2-5,TRBV7-6,few,TGTGCCAGCAGCCCAAACGGTGCTGGAACGGGAGGGACCCAGTACTTC,CASSPNGAGTGGTQYF
-,TRBJ1-1,TRBV4-3,-,TGCGCCAGCAGCCAATCGGGGGGGACGGCTTTCTTT,CASSQSGGTAFF
-,TRBJ1-1,TRBV7-8,few,TGTGCCAGCAGCTTAAACCACAGGGTGGGAGCTTTCTTT,CASSLNHRVGAFF
-,TRBJ1-2,TRBV27,few,TGTGCCAGCAGTTTACAGGGTGATTATGGCTACACCTTC,CASSLQGDYGYTF
TRBD2,TRBJ2-3,TRBV4-2,-,TGTGCCAGCAGCCAAGATTTAACTAGCGGATACACAGATACGCAGTATTTT,CASSQDLTSGYTDTQYF
-,TRBJ2-7,TRBV27,-,TGTGCCAGCAGTTTGAACCGGTTGGGAGGAGGCTCCTACGAGCAGTACTTC,CASSLNRLGGGSYEQYF
-,TRBJ2-1,TRBV7-3,-,TGTGCCAGCAGCTTAATGCGGGAATACAATGAGCAGTTCTTC,CASSLMREYNEQFF
TRBD2,TRBJ2-5,TRBV28,few,TGTGCCAGCAGTTTGGGGCGCGGGACTAGCGGTCAAGAGACCCAGTACTTC,CASSLGRGTSGQETQYF
-,TRBJ1-1,TRBV4-3,few,TGCGCCAGCAGCCAAGGAGGGAACACTGAAGCTTTCTTT,CASSQGGNTEAFF
TRBD1,TRBJ2-7,TRBV28,-,TGTGCCAGCAACCACGCTGGGACAGGGGAGGGCTACGAGCAGTACTTC,CASNHAGTGEGYEQYF
TRBD2,TRBJ2-4,TRBV7-2,-,TGTGCCAGCAGCTCCCGACTAGCGGGAGTAGGCAAAAACATTCAGTACTTC,CASSSRLAGVGKNIQYF
TRBD1,TRBJ2-3,TRBV18,few,TGTGCCAGCTCACCGACAGGGAAGGCAGATACGCAGTATTTT,CASSPTGKADTQYF
-,TRBJ2-5,TRBV28,few,TGTGCCAGCAGTTTAGGTGGAGAGATCGAGACCCAGTACTTC,CASSLGGEIETQYF
TRBD2,TRBJ2-5,TRBV28,-,TGTGCCAGCAGTTTAGTAGCGGGAGTAGAGACCCAGTACTTC,CASSLVAGVETQYF
TRBD2,TRBJ2-5,TRBV29-1,few,TGCAGCGTTTCGGGACTAGCGGCACAAGAGACCCAGTACTTC,CSVSGLAAQETQYF
-,TRBJ2-7,TRBV27,-,TGTGCCAGCAGTTATCAGTTCGCCGGAGTCGGCGAGCAGTACTTC,CASSYQFAGVGEQYF
TRBD1,TRBJ1-2,TRBV5-6,few,TGTGCCAGCAGCCGAGGGACAGGGGATGGCTACACCTTC,CASSRGTGDGYTF
TRBD2,TRBJ2-7,TRBV5-4,-,TGTGCCAGCAGCCCGGGGGTCCAGCGGGAGACCTACGAGCAGTACTTC,CASSPGVQRETYEQYF
-,TRBJ1-2,TRBV7-2,few,TGTGCCAGCAACCCGGGGGGGGCCCTCTATGGCTACACCTTC,CASNPGGALYGYTF
-,TRBJ1-3,TRBV18,-,TGTGCCAGCTCCTCAACAGGGCTCGAGACTGGAAACACCATATATTTT,CASSSTGLETGNTIYF
-,TRBJ2-1,TRBV4-2,few,TGTGCCAGCAGCCAAGATGGGCTTCGGGGTGAGCAGTTCTTC,CASSQDGLRGEQFF
-,TRBJ1-1,TRBV7-9,few,TGTGCCAGCAGCCGATCACAGGGTAGCGCTGAAGCTTTCTTT,CASSRSQGSAEAFF
TRBD1,TRBJ2-3,TRBV11-2,few,TGTGCCAGCAGCTTAGCGGGACAGGGGGCGGGGGATACGCAGTATTTT,CASSLAGQGAGDTQYF
-,TRBJ1-1,TRBV2,few,TGTGCCAGCACAGGGGTATCGGACACTGAAGCTTTCTTT,CASTGVSDTEAFF
TRBD2,TRBJ2-2,TRBV7-9,-,TGTGCCAGCGTCGAACTAGCGGGCCCCGGGGAGCTGTTTTTT,CASVELAGPGELFF
-,TRBJ1-5,TRBV27,-,TGTGCCAGCAGTGCACAGGTTAGCAATCAGCCCCAGCATTTT,CASSAQVSNQPQHF
TRBD1,TRBJ1-2,TRBV29-1,many,TGCAGCGTTTCGGGACAGGGTGGGCTTGATGGCTACACCTTC,CSVSGQGGLDGYTF
TRBD1,TRBJ1-2,TRBV6-6,few,TGTGCCAGCGGTCGGGACAGTACTAACTATGGCTACACCTTC,CASGRDSTNYGYTF
TRBD2,TRBJ2-7,TRBV18,-,TGTGCCAGCTCACTCGGGACTAGCGTTACCAGCTCCTACGAGCAGTACTTC,CASSLGTSVTSSYEQYF
TRBD1,TRBJ1-1,TRBV19,few,TGTGCCAGTAGTATAGGACAGGGAGGCGGGAACACTGAAGCTTTCTTT,CASSIGQGGGNTEAFF
TRBD1,TRBJ1-3,TRBV30,few,TGTGCCTGGAGTGGGACAGGGCGAAACACCATATATTTT,CAWSGTGRNTIYF
-,TRBJ1-3,TRBV7-2,-,TGTGCCAGCAGGTGGGAGGCTGGAAACACCATATATTTT,CASRWEAGNTIYF
-,TRBJ2-5,TRBV29-1,-,TGCAGCGTTGCCACCTTAGCCAGGGGAGAACAGTACTTC,CSVATLARGEQYF
-,TRBJ1-3,TRBV7-8,few,TGTGCCAGCAGCTCCAGGACAGTGGGAAACACCATATATTTT,CASSSRTVGNTIYF
TRBD1,TRBJ2-2,TRBV7-3,-,TGTGCCAGCAGCATCAACCGGGACAGCACGAACACCGGGGAGCTGTTTTTT,CASSINRDSTNTGELFF
TRBD1,TRBJ1-2,TRBV2,few,TGTGCCAGCAGTACACCGGGACAGGGGCCGCCCCTTGTCTATGGCTACACCTTC,CASSTPGQGPPLVYGYTF
-,TRBJ2-3,TRBV5-4,-,TGTGCCAGCAGCTTGTTTAGCGCACCCACAGATACGCAGTATTTT,CASSLFSAPTDTQYF
-,TRBJ2-7,TRBV7-3,-,TGTGCCAGCAGCCCGACGTTGGAGGACGAGCAGTACTTC,CASSPTLEDEQYF
-,TRBJ1-2,TRBV7-3,-,TGTGCCAGCAGCCCCGGGGAGGGGTATGGCTACACCTTC,CASSPGEGYGYTF
-,TRBJ2-7,TRBV29-1,few,TGCAGCGCTGGGACACTAGGGGACGAGCAGTACTTC,CSAGTLGDEQYF
TRBD1,TRBJ2-4,TRBV13,few,TGTGCCAGCAGCGAACGGGACAGAAACATTCAGTACTTC,CASSERDRNIQYF
-,TRBJ2-2,TRBV10-2,-,TGCGCCAGGGACGTGGGGCAGACGAACACCGGGGAGCTGTTTTTT,CARDVGQTNTGELFF
TRBD1,TRBJ1-2,TRBV11-2,-,TGTGCCAGCAGCCTCGACAGGGAGTATGGCTACACCTTC,CASSLDREYGYTF
TRBD1,TRBJ2-7,TRBV6-7,-,TGTGCCAGCACCCGCAGGGGGACAGGATCCTACGAGCAGTACTTC,CASTRRGTGSYEQYF
TRBD2,TRBJ2-4,TRBV7-3,-,TGTGCCAGCAGCTTAGGACTAGCGGGAAGCATTCAGTACTTC,CASSLGLAGSIQYF
TRBD2,TRBJ2-1,TRBV6-6,-,TGTGCCAGCAGTGCCCGTTGGACTAGCGCCAATGAGCAGTTCTTC,CASSARWTSANEQFF
-,TRBJ1-1,TRBV4-1,-,TGCGCCAGCAGCCGGTTAGGCGTCGGGGGGAACACTGAAGCTTTCTTT,CASSRLGVGGNTEAFF
TRBD1,TRBJ1-2,TRBV4-3,few,TGCGCCAGCAGCCCAAAGCCGGGGACAGGGTTTCATGGCTACACCTTC,CASSPKPGTGFHGYTF
TRBD1,TRBJ2-7,TRBV4-3,-,TGCGCCAGCAGCCAGGACAGGAGTGGCGAGCAGTACTTC,CASSQDRSGEQYF
TRBD2,TRBJ2-5,TRBV30,few,TGTGCCTGGAGTCCAGGACTAGCGGGAGCTGAGACCCAGTACTTC,CAWSPGLAGAETQYF
TRBD1,TRBJ1-1,TRBV7-9,-,TGTGCCAGCAGGGAGACAGGGCAGAAGAACACTGAAGCTTTCTTT,CASRETGQKNTEAFF
-,TRBJ2-5,TRBV5-1,few,TGCGCCAGCAGCTTGACGGGCAGGGGACAAGAGACCCAGTACTTC,CASSLTGRGQETQYF
-,TRBJ2-5,TRBV28,-,TGTGCCAGCAGCCGCGACAGGAGAGAGACCCAGTACTTC,CASSRDRRETQYF
-,TRBJ2-3,TRBV7-9,-,TGTGCCAGCAGCTTGGGGGCTACCACAGATACGCAGTATTTT,CASSLGATTDTQYF
-,TRBJ2-7,TRBV5-1,few,TGCGCCAGCAGGGACGGGGACTCCTACGAGCAGTACTTC,CASRDGDSYEQYF